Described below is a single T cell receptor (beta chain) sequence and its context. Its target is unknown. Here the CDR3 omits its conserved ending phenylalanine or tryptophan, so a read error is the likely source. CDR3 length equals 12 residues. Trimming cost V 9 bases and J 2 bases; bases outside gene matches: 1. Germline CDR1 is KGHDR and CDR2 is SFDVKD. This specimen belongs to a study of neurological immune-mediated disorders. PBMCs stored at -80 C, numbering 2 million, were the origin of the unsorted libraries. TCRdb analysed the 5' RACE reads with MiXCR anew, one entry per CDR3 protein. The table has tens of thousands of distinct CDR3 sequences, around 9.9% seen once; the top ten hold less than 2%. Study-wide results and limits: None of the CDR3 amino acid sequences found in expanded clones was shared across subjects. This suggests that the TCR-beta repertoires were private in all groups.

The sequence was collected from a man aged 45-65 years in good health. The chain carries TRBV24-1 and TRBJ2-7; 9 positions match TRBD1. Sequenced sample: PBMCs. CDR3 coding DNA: TGTGCCACCGGACAGGGGACCTACGAGCAGTACATC. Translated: CATGQGTYEQYI.